The entry below gives a single TCR beta chain sequence along with its context. The data derive from a study of shared clonotypes between healthy human individuals. Some clones are missing from TCRdb's copy, which holds only in-frame ones; the method was immunoSEQ multiplex PCR. The table includes 2 million to 2.5 million clones, 85% to 95% detected once. CDR3 size: 15 residues. Trimming took 5 bases from V and 2 from J; bases not matched to a gene: 5. Germline V gene sequence: CDR1 SGHVS, CDR2 FQNEAQ. The sample was naive CD4+ T cells from PBMCs. As for subset: CD45RA+ positively selected. This chain joins TRBV7-8 and TRBJ2-7; 11 positions match TRBD2. The clonotype was recovered from a man younger than 35 in good health. Some clones in this sample may be carry-over from other donors' samples. CDR3 in DNA: TGTGCCAGCAGCGCTACTAGCGGGAGCGCCTACGAGCAGTACTTC. This gives the protein CASSATSGSAYEQYF. Looking up the rest from reference TRBV7-8 and TRBJ2-7 gives the full variable domain: GAGVSQSPRYKVAKRGQDVALRCDPISGHVSLFWYQQALGQGPEFLTYFQNEAQLDKSGLPSDRFFAERPEGSVSTLKIQRTQQEDSAVYLCASSATSGSAYEQYFGPGTRLTVT.